A single sample gave rise to the 5 T cell receptor beta chains below, sequenced in a study of blood T cell repertoires in COVID-19. Profiled with immunoSEQ multiplex PCR; TCRdb holds only in-frame clones, not every one. The data show 45,000 or so clones, about 90% seen once. Input material: peripheral blood. These receptors were obtained from a woman over 75 with COVID-19, enrolled during active disease.

This chain uses TRBV5-6 with TRBJ1-2; the D gene is possibly TRBD1 (5 bases). This CDR3 is 13 amino acids long. Per germline, CDR1 SGHDT and CDR2 YYEEEE. V lost 4 bases, J lost 8 bases, and 15 bases lay in between. This CDR3 is CASSQTVLGGYTF. CDR3 DNA sequence: TGTGCCAGCAGCCAGACAGTTCTAGGGGGCTACACCTTC.

The chain employs TRBV5-1 and TRBJ2-5, with TRBD2 identical over 8 bases. Germline-derived CDR1 and CDR2 are SGHRS and YFSETQ. After removal of 3 bases from V and 4 bases from J, the junction contained 14 bases not matched to a gene. This CDR3 is 17 amino acids long. The DNA of the CDR3 is TGCGCCAGCAGCTACGGCGGGGGGCCAGGCGGAGCAGAGACCCAGTACTTC. This translates into CASSYGGGPGGAETQYF. Variable domain in full (rest from reference TRBV5-1 and TRBJ2-5): KAGVTQTPRYLIKTRGQQVTLSCSPISGHRSVSWYQQTPGQGLQFLFEYFSETQRNKGNFPGRFSGRQFSNSRSEMNVSTLELGDSALYLCASSYGGGPGGAETQYFGPGTRLLVL.

The table lists this clone with a few counts. The same CDR3 can be traced to other DNA sequences in this sample. The rearrangement uses TRBV19 and TRBJ2-5; 7 bases map to TRBD1. Germline V gene lookup returns CDR1 LNHDA and CDR2 SQIVND (reference sequence). V lost 6 bases, J lost 4 bases, and 5 bases stayed unmatched. The CDR3 is 13 amino acids. This CDR3 reads CASSPGGVETQYF. The CDR3 DNA sequence: TGTGCCAGTAGCCCAGGGGGAGTAGAGACCCAGTACTTC.

The chain recombines TRBV18 with TRBJ2-2; 14 nucleotides align to TRBD2. The germline gives CDR1 KGHSH, CDR2 LQKENI. The CDR3 spans 17 residues. Germline trimming cut 4 bases from V and 2 bases from J; bases unmatched to any gene: 3. CDR3 in amino acids: CASSRTSGGPNTGELFF. The CDR3 DNA is TGTGCCAGCTCACGGACTAGCGGGGGGCCAAACACCGGGGAGCTGTTTTTT.

The chain is built from TRBV11-2 and TRBJ2-5; TRBD2 matches at 9 bases. This CDR3 comprises 17 residues. Germline CDR1 reads SGHAT; CDR2 reads FQNNGV. After removal of 0 bases from V and 1 base from J, the junction contained 6 bases not matched to a gene. The CDR3 reads CASSLERGRGIQETQYF. CDR3 sequence (DNA): TGTGCCAGCAGCTTAGAACGCGGGAGGGGGATCCAAGAGACCCAGTACTTC.